These T cell receptor beta chains were read from a single sample in a study of immune evolution from preneoplasia to lung adenocarcinoma. The assay was immunoSEQ multiplex PCR, and TCRdb's table has in-frame clones only and misses some. The sample carries 9,000 to 13,000 clones, 78% recorded once. Sequencing was carried out using FFPE minimally invasive lung adenocarcinoma tissue. These receptors came from a person in their 70s with lung adenocarcinoma. Each CDR3 is given with its conserved first and last residue.

J gene: TRBJ1-1
V gene: TRBV6-5
CDR3 length: 16
CDR3 protein: CASSYRTVGVYTEAFF

J gene: TRBJ2-1
V gene: TRBV10-3
CDR3 length: 14
CDR3 protein: CAISELPSAGEQFF

J gene: TRBJ1-1
V gene: TRBV6-6
CDR3 length: 15
CDR3 protein: CASSRNPSRETEAFF

J gene: TRBJ1-6
V gene: TRBV15
CDR3 length: 14
CDR3 protein: CATSRAADNSPLHF

J gene: TRBJ1-1
V gene: TRBV29-1
CDR3 length: 13
CDR3 protein: CSVLPQMNTEAFF

J gene: TRBJ2-7
V gene: TRBV11-2
CDR3 length: 14
CDR3 protein: CASSRTSGSYEQYF

J gene: TRBJ1-4
V gene: TRBV28
CDR3 length: 13
CDR3 protein: CASSWRINEKLFF

J gene: TRBJ1-3
V gene: TRBV28
CDR3 length: 15
CDR3 protein: CASSPGTGSGNTIYF

J gene: TRBJ2-5
V gene: TRBV5-6
CDR3 length: 16
CDR3 protein: CASSLKGTGVVETQYF

J gene: TRBJ1-1
V gene: TRBV14
CDR3 length: 15
CDR3 protein: CASSQFRVKATEAFF

J gene: TRBJ1-2
V gene: TRBV5-3
CDR3 length: 15
CDR3 protein: CARRRDRGPAVGYTF

J gene: TRBJ1-1
V gene: TRBV29-1
CDR3 length: 13
CDR3 protein: CSVDRGRNTEAFF

J gene: TRBJ2-7
V gene: TRBV12-5
CDR3 length: 15
CDR3 protein: CASGFGTLKYYEQYF

J gene: TRBJ1-4
V gene: TRBV30
CDR3 length: 13
CDR3 protein: CAWNTGTGEKLFF

J gene: TRBJ2-3
V gene: TRBV30
CDR3 length: 14
CDR3 protein: CACRRGASTDTQYF

J gene: TRBJ2-2
V gene: TRBV2
CDR3 length: 15
CDR3 protein: CASLPLRGETGELFF

J gene: TRBJ1-5
V gene: TRBV30
CDR3 length: 15
CDR3 protein: CAWSDRTGREQPQHF

J gene: TRBJ1-1
V gene: TRBV5-1
CDR3 length: 14
CDR3 protein: CASSRTGGEFEAFF

J gene: TRBJ2-1
V gene: TRBV4-2
CDR3 length: 15
CDR3 protein: CASSSSRDPTQEQFF

J gene: TRBJ1-5
V gene: TRBV7-2
CDR3 length: 16
CDR3 protein: CASSLVRTGSAQPQHF

J gene: TRBJ1-1
V gene: TRBV29-1
CDR3 length: 13
CDR3 protein: CSARVGGLTEAFF

J gene: TRBJ1-2
V gene: TRBV4-1
CDR3 length: 16
CDR3 protein: CASSQAITGPIYGYTF

J gene: TRBJ2-1
V gene: TRBV5-6
CDR3 length: 17
CDR3 protein: CASSPGLAGVGYNEQFF

J gene: TRBJ2-4
V gene: TRBV6-1
CDR3 length: 15
CDR3 protein: CASSEPRLTKNIQYF

J gene: TRBJ1-5
V gene: TRBV30
CDR3 length: 13
CDR3 protein: CAWSRQGLGSQHF

J gene: TRBJ1-4
V gene: TRBV28
CDR3 length: 21
CDR3 protein: CASSPNSFGRSTLFLNEKLFF

J gene: TRBJ2-3
V gene: TRBV28
CDR3 length: 13
CDR3 protein: CASSLPGYDTQYF

J gene: TRBJ1-6
V gene: TRBV30
CDR3 length: 14
CDR3 protein: CAWSVTGYGSPLHF

J gene: TRBJ2-5
V gene: TRBV14
CDR3 length: 14
CDR3 protein: CASSQDQGDWTQYF

J gene: TRBJ2-7
V gene: TRBV28
CDR3 length: 14
CDR3 protein: CASKGWNRNHEQYF

J gene: TRBJ2-7
V gene: TRBV18
CDR3 length: 18
CDR3 protein: CASSTLTSGVPGPYEQYF

J gene: TRBJ2-3
V gene: TRBV7-9
CDR3 length: 17
CDR3 protein: CASSPPRLETPEDTQYF

J gene: TRBJ1-1
V gene: TRBV18
CDR3 length: 13
CDR3 protein: CASSDKRITEAFF

J gene: TRBJ1-1
V gene: TRBV7-8
CDR3 length: 15
CDR3 protein: CASSRRGTVNTEAFF

J gene: TRBJ1-3
V gene: TRBV4-2
CDR3 length: 16
CDR3 protein: CASSQNTLSSGNTIYF

J gene: TRBJ2-7
V gene: TRBV4-1
CDR3 length: 16
CDR3 protein: CASRRVLLQSSYEQYF

J gene: TRBJ2-3
V gene: TRBV6-4
CDR3 length: 15
CDR3 protein: CASSDSVGGTDTQYF

J gene: TRBJ2-7
V gene: TRBV7-2
CDR3 length: 10
CDR3 protein: CASSWICRYF

J gene: TRBJ1-2
V gene: TRBV21-1
CDR3 length: 16
CDR3 protein: CASSKGPNRGDYGYTF

J gene: TRBJ1-3
V gene: TRBV29-1
CDR3 length: 13
CDR3 protein: CSVEKGSGNTIYF

J gene: TRBJ1-4
V gene: TRBV23-1
CDR3 length: 15
CDR3 protein: CASSQGDRGKEKLFF

J gene: TRBJ2-7
V gene: TRBV6-5
CDR3 length: 13
CDR3 protein: CASSQDRGDEQYF

J gene: TRBJ2-1
V gene: TRBV5-6
CDR3 length: 18
CDR3 protein: CASSLVGGGEGSYNEQFF

J gene: TRBJ2-5
V gene: TRBV18
CDR3 length: 12
CDR3 protein: CASSPPWETQYF

J gene: TRBJ2-3
V gene: TRBV11-2
CDR3 length: 14
CDR3 protein: CASSLAGGPRTQYF

J gene: TRBJ2-5
V gene: TRBV4-1
CDR3 length: 16
CDR3 protein: CASSRSGQGARETQYF

J gene: TRBJ2-7
V gene: TRBV6-1
CDR3 length: 14
CDR3 protein: CASRLGVLVDEQYF

J gene: TRBJ2-6
V gene: TRBV2
CDR3 length: 15
CDR3 protein: CASIRGTSGANVLTF

J gene: TRBJ2-3
V gene: TRBV12-5
CDR3 length: 14
CDR3 protein: CASGLGGSTDTQYF

J gene: TRBJ1-4
V gene: TRBV28
CDR3 length: 17
CDR3 protein: CASRLHHKGGAGEKLFF

J gene: TRBJ2-2
V gene: TRBV2
CDR3 length: 14
CDR3 protein: CASVLAGHTGELFF

J gene: TRBJ1-1
V gene: TRBV11-2
CDR3 length: 13
CDR3 protein: CASSLGTSTEAFF

J gene: TRBJ1-3
V gene: TRBV4-1
CDR3 length: 15
CDR3 protein: CASSHYRERGNTIYF

J gene: TRBJ2-1
V gene: TRBV7-8
CDR3 length: 15
CDR3 protein: CASSSRSGTNNEQFF

J gene: TRBJ1-4
V gene: TRBV7-6
CDR3 length: 14
CDR3 protein: CASSYGQGSEKLFF

J gene: TRBJ1-2
V gene: TRBV7-8
CDR3 length: 15
CDR3 protein: CASSILTGGDYGYTF

J gene: TRBJ1-5
V gene: TRBV10-1
CDR3 length: 14
CDR3 protein: CASSESSDRGAQHF

J gene: TRBJ2-3
V gene: TRBV7-3
CDR3 length: 14
CDR3 protein: CASRPPSSTDTQYF

J gene: TRBJ2-7
V gene: TRBV7-3
CDR3 length: 10
CDR3 protein: CASSFYEQYF